This T cell receptor beta chain was recovered during a study of cytomegalovirus exposure and HLA in healthy donors. Healthy donors of bone marrow made up the group. The germline V gene has CDR1 SGHRS and CDR2 YFSETQ. CDR3 length equals 14 residues. V gave up 4 bases and J gave up 2 bases, with 12 bases separating them. PCR was performed using 60 Vbeta and 13 Jbeta primers. Sequenced by immunoSEQ multiplex PCR; TCRdb stores in-frame clones only, minus some. The sample consists of roughly 130,000 clones, roughly 78% of them appearing once. The V gene is TRBV5-1, the J gene TRBJ1-2; weak D call: TRBD1 (5 bases). The clonotype originates from a man aged 35 to 55 in good health and CMV-seronegative. The sample was PBMCs. The CDR3 nucleotides read TGCGCCAGCAGCACGGACGGGGGGAACTATGGCTACACCTTC. Translated: CASSTDGGNYGYTF.